What follows is one T cell receptor (beta chain) and its context. Its antigen remains unknown. Clones were sequenced by immunoSEQ multiplex PCR, and TCRdb holds only the in-frame ones, with some missing. In the table there are 110,000 to 150,000 clones, 80% to 95% of which are singletons. This sample is drawn from a study of T cell responses to AZD1222 COVID-19 vaccine. Study results and caveats: Sampling captured repertoires only after the peak T cell response. Nearly half of spike-specific TCRs reportedly go after variant regions that carry no mutations. Spike-specific TCR repertoires showed rising breadth and depth after two AZD1222 doses.

The receptor was derived from an adult who received the AZD1222 COVID-19 vaccine. The source was peripheral blood, collected 28 days after the second AZD1222 dose.

Here the CDR3 reads CASSQTGNGMNTEAFF. The CDR3 region has the DNA TGTGCCAGCAGTCAGACAGGGAATGGGATGAACACTGAAGCTTTCTTT. The J gene is TRBJ1-1, the V gene TRBV27; TRBD1 aligns across 7 bases. Unmatched junction bases numbered 9, after V lost 5 bases and J lost 0 bases. CDR3 length equals 16 residues. Germline V CDR1 and CDR2: MNHEY, SMNVEV (reference sequence).